This T cell receptor beta chain was observed in a study of post-analysis software for immune sequencing data. General study findings and limits: The F measure placed samples prepared in the same batch into strongly shared clusters.

Researchers reported that TCR beta cDNA libraries carried unique molecular identifiers. The source material, about 0.9 to 10 million T cells, gave rise to 500,000 or so cDNA molecules. Using its own MiXCR run on the PCR reads, TCRdb lists one record per CDR3 protein. The repertoire holds around 710,000 distinct CDR3 sequences, with about half as singletons. As regards this clonotype: The target antigen is unknown.

This clonotype was sampled from a girl aged 10 to 17 with multiple sclerosis. Specimen: blood.

The CDR3 sequence: CANRGPGNEQFF. DNA for the CDR3: TGTGCCAACCGAGGCCCAGGGAATGAGCAGTTCTTC. V is TRBV10-3 and J is TRBJ2-1; a possible D gene is TRBD1 (5 bases). CDR1 and CDR2 (germline): ENHRY, SYGVKD. The CDR3 sequence is 12 residues long. Deletions cut 10 bases from V and 7 bases from J, with 14 bases between.